This T cell receptor (beta chain) stems from a study of control samples from healthy donors and cancer patients. Repertoires were generated with immunoSEQ multiplex PCR, while TCRdb's copy carries only in-frame clones and drops some. The table records roughly 55,000 clones, approximately 86% of them present only once. This sequence was found in a man aged 45 to 65 in good health. The source material was blood.

The CDR3 DNA follows: TGCGCCAGCAGCCCCATCTGGGTGGGACAGGGGGCGAACACCGGGGAGCTGTTTTTT. Amino acids: CASSPIWVGQGANTGELFF. This chain links TRBV4-3 with TRBJ2-2; 11 positions match TRBD1. CDR3 length: 19 residues. V trimming: 4 bases; J trimming: 0 bases; junction bases outside the gene matches: 10. The germline V gene has CDR1 LGHNA and CDR2 YSLEER.